The rows below give T cell receptor beta chains drawn from one sample of a study of T cell therapy after organ transplantation. Their antigens remain unidentified. Some clones are missing from TCRdb's copy, which holds only in-frame ones; the method was immunoSEQ multiplex PCR. The table has around 19,000 clones, 84% seen once. Sequencing was performed on CD8+ T cells from blood, taken after autologous CMV-specific T cell therapy. These receptors all stem from a human patient who had received a solid organ transplant and had CMV disease. Some T cells may be the graft donor's. Both conserved end residues are part of each CDR3. The D gene is left open where the match is weak. Clone size, where shown, is once, few, many, or a class for clones that have expanded.

d_call,v_call,j_call,clone_size,cdr3_aa,cdr3_nt
-,TRBV27,TRBJ2-6,-,CASSLVDSGANVLTF,TGTGCCAGCAGTTTGGTCGACTCTGGGGCCAACGTCCTGACTTTC
TRBD1,TRBV19,TRBJ2-7,-,CASSAGTGGYEQYF,TGTGCCAGTAGTGCCGGGACAGGGGGGTACGAGCAGTACTTC
TRBD1,TRBV11-2,TRBJ1-5,-,CASSSDRGGSQPQHF,TGTGCCAGCAGCTCGGACAGGGGCGGTAGTCAGCCCCAGCATTTT
TRBD2,TRBV27,TRBJ2-3,-,CASSFLAGGTDTQYF,TGTGCCAGCAGTTTCCTAGCGGGAGGGACAGATACGCAGTATTTT
-,TRBV28,TRBJ2-2,once,CASSFAQVNTGELFF,TGTGCCAGCAGTTTTGCGCAGGTGAACACCGGGGAGCTGTTTTTT
TRBD2,TRBV19,TRBJ2-3,-,CATSGLAMDYTDTQYF,TGTGCCACTAGCGGCCTCGCCATGGATTACACAGATACGCAGTATTTT
-,TRBV5-4,TRBJ2-7,-,CASSLQGDYEEQYF,TGTGCCAGCAGCTTGCAGGGGGACTACGAGGAGCAGTACTTC
-,TRBV5-6,TRBJ1-2,-,CASSLGGHGYTF,TGTGCCAGCAGCTTGGGAGGGCATGGCTACACCTTC
-,TRBV5-6,TRBJ2-7,-,CASSGGESSYEQYF,TGTGCCAGCAGCGGGGGAGAGAGCTCCTACGAGCAGTACTTC
TRBD1,TRBV11-2,TRBJ2-3,-,CASSLDRGFSDTQYF,TGTGCCAGCAGCTTAGACAGGGGGTTCTCGGATACGCAGTATTTT
TRBD2,TRBV5-1,TRBJ2-3,-,CASSLAGGGDTQYF,TGCGCCAGCAGCTTAGCGGGGGGAGGAGATACGCAGTATTTT
-,TRBV27,TRBJ2-2,-,CASSLSGELFF,TGTGCCAGCAGTCTGTCCGGGGAGCTGTTTTTT
-,TRBV5-6,TRBJ2-1,-,CASSGSHEQFF,TGTGCCAGCAGTGGATCCCATGAGCAGTTCTTC
-,TRBV19,TRBJ2-5,-,CASAPELLQETQYF,TGTGCCAGTGCACCAGAGTTACTCCAAGAGACCCAGTACTTC